The present TCR beta chain was sequenced within a study of blood T cell repertoires in COVID-19. Looking at the study overall: Samples representing acute and convalescent COVID-19 were sourced from the United States, Italy and Spain. The analysed material was cDNA or gDNA that came from T cells, B-cell-depleted T cells, or PBMCs.

Per the original data handling: Reference gene primer amplification gave nucleated cell count estimates. Profiled with immunoSEQ multiplex PCR; TCRdb holds only in-frame clones, not every one. The DNA was the basis for D and trimming; V, J and clone size are from that table. The table has over 300,000 clones, approximately 85% seen once. The sequence came from a human donor in a cohort sampled during active COVID-19. Sequencing was performed on peripheral blood.

CDR3 sequence reads: CASSIVSSSSEQYF. In DNA, the CDR3 is TGTGCCAGTAGTATAGTTAGCTCGTCGTCCGAGCAGTACTTC. The gene calls are TRBV19 and TRBJ2-7; D remains unclear. Germline V lookup: CDR1 LNHDA, CDR2 SQIVND (reference sequence). This CDR3 is 14 amino acids long. Deletions cut 1 base from V and 6 bases from J, with 13 bases between.